This record covers a single T cell receptor (beta chain). Only a few counts were recorded for this clonotype. Its recognized antigen is unknown. No per-base quality is available; no much larger clone lies one base away. The data belong to a study of blood T cells in healthy people across ages (dated by TCRdb to 2015 to 2017). Study-wide context: In model experiments, roughly one uniquely barcoded TCR beta cDNA molecule per two T cells was captured by template switching. Two additional independent replicas of 1 million unique cDNA reads from the same blood draw were analyzed for two donors (one aged 18 to 30 and one aged 80 or older). Using deep sequencing normalized with unique cDNA molecular identifiers, the study measured how TCR beta repertoire diversity changes with age. The donors were divided into four age groups: young (average roughly 15 years), middle-aged (over 35), aged (under 70) and long-lived (about 90).

The donors were around 39 Caucasian individuals from Russia, aged about 6 to 95 years, who were systemically healthy. Each donor gave about 11 milliliters of peripheral blood, drawn into EDTA-treated Vacutainer tubes. PBMCs were isolated by Ficoll-Paque density-gradient centrifugation, with at least 6 million obtained per sample. Total RNA, at least 6 micrograms per sample, was extracted from PBMCs with Trizol reagent. For every donor, an aliquot of PBMCs went through flow cytometry to measure the percentages of naive CD45RAhigh/CD27high T cells. To prepare the library, 5' RACE was applied. Sequencing instrument: Illumina HiSeq 2500. A second PCR of roughly 7 to 11 cycles was run with a J-beta primer mix and a sample-barcoded 5' primer. Each TCR beta cDNA molecule received a unique molecular identifier from a template-switch 5' adaptor carrying 12 random nucleotides. Each sample yielded at least 3 million CDR3-containing paired-end reads. First-strand cDNA was synthesized from all RNA with the Mint cDNA synthesis kit, primed by a TRBC-specific oligonucleotide. After uracil-DNA glycosylase treatment, a first 18-cycle PCR used universal primers M1SS and BC2_uni_R on all cDNA. Turning to the authors' computational methods: Each sample was normalized by randomly selecting 1 million high-quality reads, each carrying a distinct molecular identifier. Reads with shared molecular identifiers were discarded instead of being binned into consensus sequences. MiTCR, with a Q25 quality threshold and the strictest error-elimination algorithm, was used for CDR3 identification, clonotype clustering and error correction. Lower-bound total TCR beta diversity was estimated with a nonparametric unseen species model using Euler transformation. TCRdb's own reprocessing of the public reads used fastp at Q25 and MiXCR and kept productive beta chains. All rows with the same CDR3 protein become a single entry with the most common DNA and genes. The authors' filters were not applied to this entry. The sample table shows about 800,000 distinct CDR3 sequences, and around 25% are seen once. The ten biggest clones cover more than 3% of the sample.

Results and caveats for the whole study, not just this receptor: A strong correlation was found between observed TCR beta diversity and the percentage of naive T cells measured by flow cytometry. The long-lived group showed more naive CD4+ T cells, fewer expanded clones and increased TCR diversity than the aged group, suggesting age selection. Estimates of total diversity based on one million sequenced T cells were regarded as lower bounds and as underestimates. The CMV infection status of donors was not known, potentially confounding age-related changes in expanded clonotypes. Conclusive comparison of naive and antigen-experienced compartments was prevented by the profiling of bulk unsorted PBMCs. As age increased, observed TCR beta diversity per million T cells dropped in a roughly linear way, and a significant reduction was already evident by age 40.

These data also formed part of another study, on T cells of mothers and their children. The second study's paper adds: Nine systemically healthy Caucasian individuals served as donors, namely three mothers together with their six children. cDNA synthesis consumed the entire amount of extracted RNA, loaded at approximately 1.4 ug RNA in each 15 ul reaction. In the second PCR, sample barcodes and 2-4 random nucleotides were introduced via the M1S primer. More than 9.5 million TCR beta CDR3 reads were obtained from each mother, and 2.5 million to 3.5 million reads were obtained from each child. Thymic selection similarly shapes TCR recombination output in related and unrelated pairs, with minor effect from inherited differences. Normalized repertoire overlap in related mother-child pairs was always slightly higher than in unrelated mother-child pairs, but the difference was never significant. Persistent microchimeric T cell clones were not detected, at a sensitivity of 85 to 100 clones per million clonotypes. To look for features that set related mother-child pairs apart from unrelated individuals, the researchers ran deep NGS to compare the TCR beta repertoires of mothers and children. On average, the children were roughly 10 +/- 4 years old, while the mothers were about 37 +/- 4 years old. After adapter ligation was performed with NEBNext reagents, the libraries were sequenced on an Illumina HiSeq 2000 with 100+100 nt paired-end reads. To prevent cross-contamination, the mother and child libraries were prepared a month apart and were sequenced in separate runs. Between roughly 500,000 and 2,100,000 distinct TCR beta clonotypes were identified per donor. Naive TCR beta clonotypes were estimated from low-frequency clonotypes matched to each donor's FACS-determined naive share, without sorting.

The sequencing input was blood. This receptor was obtained from a boy younger than 18 in good health.

The bases are TGCGCCAGCAGCCAAGGTCCGGGGCTGAACACCGGGGAGCTGTTTTTT. It encodes CASSQGPGLNTGELFF. Recombination connected TRBV4-1 to TRBJ2-2; the D gene cannot be resolved beyond TRBD1 or TRBD2, each matching 5 bases. Counted from cysteine to phenylalanine, this CDR3 has 16 amino acids. Only CDR3 DNA remains: 48 bases, in frame from the first base. V sheds 1 base and J sheds 1 base, leaving 10 bases between their ends. CDR1 MGHRA and CDR2 YSYEKL were looked up in the germline V gene.